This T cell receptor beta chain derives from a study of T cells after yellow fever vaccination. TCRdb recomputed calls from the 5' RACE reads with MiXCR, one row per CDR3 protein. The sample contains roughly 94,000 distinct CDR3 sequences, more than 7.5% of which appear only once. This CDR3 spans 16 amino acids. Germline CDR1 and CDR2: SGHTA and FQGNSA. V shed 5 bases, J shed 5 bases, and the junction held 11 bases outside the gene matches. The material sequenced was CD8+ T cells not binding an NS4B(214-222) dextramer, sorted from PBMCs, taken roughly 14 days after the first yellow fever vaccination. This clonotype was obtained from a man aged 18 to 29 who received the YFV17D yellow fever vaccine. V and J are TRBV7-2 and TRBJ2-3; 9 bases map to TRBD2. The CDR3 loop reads CASSHPGGGVGDTQYF. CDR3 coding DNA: TGTGCCAGCAGCCACCCCGGCGGGGGGGTAGGAGATACGCAGTATTTT. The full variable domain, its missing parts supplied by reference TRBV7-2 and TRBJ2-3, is GAGVSQSPSNKVTEKGKDVELRCDPISGHTALYWYRQSLGQGLEFLIYFQGNSAPDKSGLPSDRFSAERTGGSVSTLTIQRTQQEDSAVYLCASSHPGGGVGDTQYFGPGTRLTVL.